These 4 T cell receptor beta chains were all obtained from the same sample, sequenced in a study of T cells in Graves' hyperthyroidism and ophthalmopathy (dated by TCRdb to between 2018 and 2021). The library was produced with multiplex PCR. The sequencing machine was an Illumina HiSeq 2000. The TCR beta CDR3 regions were amplified from the RNA transcripts. A first-round RT-PCR of the TCR CDR3 used the HTBI primer set with the Qiagen OneStep RT-PCR kit. The public reads were quality trimmed at Q25 with fastp and then assembled into clones with MiXCR by TCRdb, keeping productive beta chains. A single entry per CDR3 protein holds the most common genes and DNA from its merged rows. The sample table contains 600,000 or so distinct CDR3 sequences; only one count was recorded for about a sixth of them. The ten biggest clones cover around 3.9% of the sample. Sequenced: blood. These receptors all stem from a woman in her 30s with Graves' hyperthyroidism.

This clonotype was observed a few times. The chain links TRBV28 to TRBJ1-4; 11 nucleotides line up with TRBD1. Germline V CDR1 and CDR2: MDHEN, SYDVKM. The ends lost 4 bases at V and 8 bases at J; junction bases unmatched: 0. The CDR3 spans 13 residues. DNA for the CDR3: TGTGCCAGCAGTTGGACAGGGGGCGAAAAACTGTTTTTT. Protein product: CASSWTGGEKLFF.

The V call is TRBV4-1, the J call TRBJ2-3, with 10 bases lining up with TRBD1. The CDR3 is 15 amino acids. CDR1 and CDR2 from the germline V gene are MGHRA and YSYEKL. After removal of 1 base from V and 5 bases from J, the junction contained 3 bases not matched to a gene. The CDR3 spells CASSQAGTGEDTQYF. The CDR3 DNA is TGCGCCAGCAGCCAAGCCGGGACAGGGGAAGATACGCAGTATTTT.

This clonotype was counted many times. The chain employs TRBV12-5 and TRBJ2-1, with D possibly matching TRBD2 (5 bases). The V end was cut by 6 bases, the J end by 8 bases, with 26 bases between. The germline V gene has CDR1 LGHNT and CDR2 FRNRAP. This CDR3 has 17 residues. The CDR3 DNA follows: TGTGCTAGTGGCCTTAGGCCCATAAGTATTAGCGAGTATGAGCAGTTCTTC. Translating gives CASGLRPISISEYEQFF.

V usage is TRBV20-1 and J usage is TRBJ2-3; the D gene is possibly TRBD2 (5 bases). Trimming pared 0 bases from V and 6 bases from J, leaving 16 bases between. CDR1 and CDR2 (germline): DFQATT, SNEGSKA (reference sequence). The CDR3 is made up of 15 amino acids. This CDR3 reads CSAREVPSYTDTQYF. The CDR3 DNA follows: TGCAGTGCTAGAGAGGTTCCTAGCTACACGGATACGCAGTATTTT.